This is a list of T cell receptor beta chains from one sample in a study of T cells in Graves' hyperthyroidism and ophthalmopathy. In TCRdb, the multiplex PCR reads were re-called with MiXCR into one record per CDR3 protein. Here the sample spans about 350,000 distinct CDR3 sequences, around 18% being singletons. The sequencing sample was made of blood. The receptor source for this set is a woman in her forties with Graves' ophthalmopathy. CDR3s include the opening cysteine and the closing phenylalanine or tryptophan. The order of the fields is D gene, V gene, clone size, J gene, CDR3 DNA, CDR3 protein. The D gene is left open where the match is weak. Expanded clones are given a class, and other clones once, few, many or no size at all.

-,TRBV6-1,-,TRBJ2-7,TGTGCCAGCAACCGCTTCCTGAGTGGGACCTACGCGCAGTACTTC,CASNRFLSGTYAQYF
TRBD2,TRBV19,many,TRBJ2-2,TGTGCCAGTAGTATCGTCCGACTAGCGGGAGTCACCGGGGAGCTGTTTTTT,CASSIVRLAGVTGELFF
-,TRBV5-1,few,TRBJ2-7,TGCGCCAGCAGCTACAATCCAGAAAGCGACGAGCAGTACTTC,CASSYNPESDEQYF
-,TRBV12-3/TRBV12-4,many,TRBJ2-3,TGTGCCAGCAGTGGCCCCACAGATACGCAGTATTTT,CASSGPTDTQYF
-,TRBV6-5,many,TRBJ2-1,TGTGCCAGCAGTTACGGACTTTCGCACAATGAGCAGTTCTTC,CASSYGLSHNEQFF
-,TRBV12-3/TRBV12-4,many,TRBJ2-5,TGTGCCAGCAGTCCCGAGGGGGGAGTATTAGAGACCCAGTACTTC,CASSPEGGVLETQYF
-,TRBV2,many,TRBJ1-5,TGTGCCAGCAGTCAAGACAGAAACAATCAGCCCCAGCATTTT,CASSQDRNNQPQHF
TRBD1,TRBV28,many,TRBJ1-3,TGTGCCAGCAATCCTCAGGGGGCTGGAAACACCATATATTTT,CASNPQGAGNTIYF
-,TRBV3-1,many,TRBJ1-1,TGTGCCAGCAGCCAGGCCCCGAACACTGAAGCTTTCTTT,CASSQAPNTEAFF
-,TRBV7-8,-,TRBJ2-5,TGTGCCAGCAGCACCCAAACGCGGACTAGGAGGGGGGAGACCCAGTACTTC,CASSTQTRTRRGETQYF
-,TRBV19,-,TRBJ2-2,TGTGCCACCTATTTCCGAGGGGGTTACACCGGGGAGCTGTTTTTT,CATYFRGGYTGELFF
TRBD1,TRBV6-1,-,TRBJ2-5,TGTGCCAGCAGCCAAGGACAGGTTAAAGAGACCCAGTACTTC,CASSQGQVKETQYF
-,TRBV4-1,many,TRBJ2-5,TGCGCCAGCAGCCCCCTAGGACAGCAAGAGACCCAGTACTTC,CASSPLGQQETQYF
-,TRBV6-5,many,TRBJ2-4,TGTGCCAGCCGCGGTATAACCAAAAACATTCAGTACTTC,CASRGITKNIQYF
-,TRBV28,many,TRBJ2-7,TGTGCCAGCAGCAGGTTCTCCTACGAGCAGTACTTC,CASSRFSYEQYF
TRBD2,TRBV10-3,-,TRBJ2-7,TGTGCCATCAGTGAGTCGGGCCTAGCGGTCGACGAGCAGTACTTC,CAISESGLAVDEQYF
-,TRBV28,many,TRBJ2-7,TGTGCCAGCAGTTTCCAAATCCCCGGGTCCCCGGGGGAGCAGTACTTC,CASSFQIPGSPGEQYF
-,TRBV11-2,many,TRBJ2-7,TGTGCCACCGGGACGCCGACGATCTACGAGCAGTACTTC,CATGTPTIYEQYF
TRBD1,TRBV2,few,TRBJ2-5,TGTGCCGGTGACAGGGGGTACCAAGAGACCCAGTACTTC,CAGDRGYQETQYF
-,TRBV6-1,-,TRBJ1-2,TGTGCCAGCAGGAGCCGGGGCCCCTCGGACTATGGCTACACCTTC,CASRSRGPSDYGYTF
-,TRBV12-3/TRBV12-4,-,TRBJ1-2,TGTGCCAGCAGCCGGACCATGGCCGATGGCTACACCTTC,CASSRTMADGYTF
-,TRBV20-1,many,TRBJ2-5,TGCAGTGCTTTGGGGATCTTGAGGCGGCAAGAGACCCAGTACTTC,CSALGILRRQETQYF
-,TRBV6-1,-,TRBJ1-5,TGTGCCAGCAGCCGGGACGGTGGCCTAATCGAGCCCCAGCATTTT,CASSRDGGLIEPQHF
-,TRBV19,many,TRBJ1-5,TGTGCCAGTAGCCGTCATGGACAGCACATTAATCAGCCCCAGCATTTT,CASSRHGQHINQPQHF
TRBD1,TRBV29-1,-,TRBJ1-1,TGCAGCGTTGAACCTCTGGGGACAGAAAACACTGAAGCTTTCTTT,CSVEPLGTENTEAFF
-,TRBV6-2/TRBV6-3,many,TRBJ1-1,TGTGCCAGCAGCCCCTTAAGAGGACGATCACTAGAAGCTTTCTTT,CASSPLRGRSLEAFF
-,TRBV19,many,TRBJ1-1,TGTGCCAGTAGGAAAGTCCGGGACAAAAAGGTGAACACTGAAGCTTTCTTT,CASRKVRDKKVNTEAFF
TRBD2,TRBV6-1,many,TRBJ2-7,TGTGCCAGCAGGACTAGCGGGAGACGGTACGAGCAGTACTTC,CASRTSGRRYEQYF
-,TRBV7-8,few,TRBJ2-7,TGTGCCAGCAGCTTAGGACGGGGATTTCACTACGAGCAGTACTTC,CASSLGRGFHYEQYF
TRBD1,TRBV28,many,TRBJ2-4,TGCGCCAGCAGAGAAGGGGGCAACATTCAGTACTTC,CASREGGNIQYF
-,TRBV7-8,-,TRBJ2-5,TGTGCCAGCAGCCCCAGACTAGAGGAGGAGACCCAGTACTTC,CASSPRLEEETQYF
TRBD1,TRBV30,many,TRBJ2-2,TGTGCCTCCTTAGGACAGGATTTATGGGGGGAGCTGTTTTTT,CASLGQDLWGELFF
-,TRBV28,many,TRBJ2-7,TGTGCCAGCAGATGGGGGGGAACAGGGGAGCAGTACTTC,CASRWGGTGEQYF
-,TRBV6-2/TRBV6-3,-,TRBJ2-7,TGTGCCAGCAGGGACTTGGACGGAACCTACGAGCAGTACTTC,CASRDLDGTYEQYF
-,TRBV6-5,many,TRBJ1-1,TGTGCCAGCAGTTACCGTTCTATTGCAGGCAAAAACACTGAAGCTTTCTTT,CASSYRSIAGKNTEAFF
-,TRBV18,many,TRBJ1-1,TGTGCCAGCTCACCCGGGGCGAACACTGAAGCTTTCTTT,CASSPGANTEAFF
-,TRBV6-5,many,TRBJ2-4,TGTGCCAGCAGTTCGACGGGACAAGGAAACATTCAGTACTTC,CASSSTGQGNIQYF
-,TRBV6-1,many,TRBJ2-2,TGTGCCAGCAGTGCCGGGGTGAACACCGGGGAGCTGTTTTTT,CASSAGVNTGELFF
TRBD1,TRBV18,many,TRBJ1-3,TGTGCCAGCTCATCGGGACAGGCCGGAAACACCATATATTTT,CASSSGQAGNTIYF
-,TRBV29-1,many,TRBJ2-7,TGCAGCGTTGAAGGGGACGTTAGACGGGGCGAGCAGTACTTC,CSVEGDVRRGEQYF
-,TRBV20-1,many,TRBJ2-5,TGCAGTGCTAGAGTCGGGACGGGACAAGAGACCCAGTACTTC,CSARVGTGQETQYF
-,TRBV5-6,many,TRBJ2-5,TGTGCCAGCAGCTTGTTTGGGACGAGCGGAAAGACCCAGTACTTC,CASSLFGTSGKTQYF
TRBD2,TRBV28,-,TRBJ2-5,TGTGCCAGCTTAACTAGCGGGAGGGCAACCCAGTACTTC,CASLTSGRATQYF
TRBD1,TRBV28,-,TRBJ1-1,TGTGCCAGCAGTTCCCTCGACAGGGGGCTGAACACTGAAGCTTTCTTT,CASSSLDRGLNTEAFF
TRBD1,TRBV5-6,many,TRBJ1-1,TGTGCCAGCAGCTTGGCGGACAGGGCTCCGATCACTGAAGCTTTCTTT,CASSLADRAPITEAFF
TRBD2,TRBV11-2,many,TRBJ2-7,TGTGCCAGCAGCTTACTGGGGGGACTAGAGGTATACGAGCAGTACTTC,CASSLLGGLEVYEQYF
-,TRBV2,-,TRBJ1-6,TGTGCCAGCAGGGATGGTCGCTCCTATAATTCACCCCTCCACTTT,CASRDGRSYNSPLHF
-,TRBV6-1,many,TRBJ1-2,TGTGCCAGCAGTCCCACAGGGCGGACGGGCTACACCTTC,CASSPTGRTGYTF
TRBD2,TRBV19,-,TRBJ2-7,TGTGCCAGTAGTGTCAAGGGGACTAGCGGGAGCTACGAGCAGTACTTC,CASSVKGTSGSYEQYF
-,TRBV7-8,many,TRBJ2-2,TGTGCCAGCAGCTGGGGGAGAACGGACACCGGGGAGCTGTTTTTT,CASSWGRTDTGELFF
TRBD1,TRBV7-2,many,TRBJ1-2,TGTGCCAGCAGCCCCGACAGGGTTGGCTACACCTTC,CASSPDRVGYTF
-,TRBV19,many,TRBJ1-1,TGTGCCAGTAGTAACCCGCGGGAGCGCCTACGGGCTTTCTTT,CASSNPRERLRAFF
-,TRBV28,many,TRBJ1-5,TGTGCCAGCAGTTCCGGGACACGAGACAATCAGCCCCAGCATTTT,CASSSGTRDNQPQHF
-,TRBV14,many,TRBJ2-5,TGTGCCAGCAGCCAAGTGACTCAAGAGACCCAGTACTTC,CASSQVTQETQYF
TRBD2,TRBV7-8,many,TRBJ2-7,TGTGCCAGCAGACTAGGGCGGGGACTAGCGGTCCCCTACGAGCAGTACTTC,CASRLGRGLAVPYEQYF
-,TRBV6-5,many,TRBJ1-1,TGTGCCAGCTTCAGGGGTGGCACTGAAGCTTTCTTT,CASFRGGTEAFF
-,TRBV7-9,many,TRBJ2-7,TGTGCCAGCAGCCTCGACATCGTTTCCTACGAGCAGTACTTC,CASSLDIVSYEQYF
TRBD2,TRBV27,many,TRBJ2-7,TGTGCCAGCAGTATATTCGGGGGGGGTTACGAGCAGTACTTC,CASSIFGGGYEQYF
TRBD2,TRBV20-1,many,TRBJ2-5,TGCAGTGCTTCCCCGATAGCGGGGTTCGGGGAGACCCAGTACTTC,CSASPIAGFGETQYF